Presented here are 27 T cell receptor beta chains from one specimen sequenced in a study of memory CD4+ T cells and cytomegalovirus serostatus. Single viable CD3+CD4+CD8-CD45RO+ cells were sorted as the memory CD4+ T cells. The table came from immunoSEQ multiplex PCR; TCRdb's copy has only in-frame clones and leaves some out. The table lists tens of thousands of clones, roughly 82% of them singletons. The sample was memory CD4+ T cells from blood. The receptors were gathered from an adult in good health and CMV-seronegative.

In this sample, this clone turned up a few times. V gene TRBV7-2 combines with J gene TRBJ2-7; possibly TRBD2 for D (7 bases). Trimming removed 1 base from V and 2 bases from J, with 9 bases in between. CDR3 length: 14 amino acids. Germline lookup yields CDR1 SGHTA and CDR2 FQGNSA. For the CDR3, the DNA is TGTGCCAGCAGCTTAGTGGGGGGGCCCTACGAGCAGTACTTC. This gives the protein CASSLVGGPYEQYF.

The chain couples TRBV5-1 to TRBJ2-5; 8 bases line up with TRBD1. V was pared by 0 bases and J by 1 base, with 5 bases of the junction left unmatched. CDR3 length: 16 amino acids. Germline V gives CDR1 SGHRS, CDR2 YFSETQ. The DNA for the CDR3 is TGCGCCAGCAGCTTGGGGACAGGGTTAGCCCAAGAGACCCAGTACTTC. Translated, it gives CASSLGTGLAQETQYF. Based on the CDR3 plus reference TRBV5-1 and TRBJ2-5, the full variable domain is KAGVTQTPRYLIKTRGQQVTLSCSPISGHRSVSWYQQTPGQGLQFLFEYFSETQRNKGNFPGRFSGRQFSNSRSEMNVSTLELGDSALYLCASSLGTGLAQETQYFGPGTRLLVL.

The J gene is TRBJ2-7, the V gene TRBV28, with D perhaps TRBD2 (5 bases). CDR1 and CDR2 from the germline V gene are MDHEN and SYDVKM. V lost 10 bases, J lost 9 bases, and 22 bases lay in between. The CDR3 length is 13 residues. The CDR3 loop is CATRGSDLPGQYF. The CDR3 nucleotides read TGTGCCACTAGAGGGTCAGACCTTCCCGGGCAGTACTTC.

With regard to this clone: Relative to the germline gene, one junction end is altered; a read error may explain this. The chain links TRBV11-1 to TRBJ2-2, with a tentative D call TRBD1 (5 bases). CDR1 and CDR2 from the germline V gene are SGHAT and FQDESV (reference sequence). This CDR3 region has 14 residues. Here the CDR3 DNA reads TGTGCCGGCAGCTTAGTTCCAGGGACCGGGGAGCTGTTTTTT. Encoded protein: CAGSLVPGTGELFF.

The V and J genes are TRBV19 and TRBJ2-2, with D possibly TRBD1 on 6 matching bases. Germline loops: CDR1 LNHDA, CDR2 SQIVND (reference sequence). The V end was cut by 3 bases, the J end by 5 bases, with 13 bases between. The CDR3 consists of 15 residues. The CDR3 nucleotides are TGTGCCAGTAGTATCCCAGGGACAAAGACCGGGGAGCTGTTTTTT. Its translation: CASSIPGTKTGELFF. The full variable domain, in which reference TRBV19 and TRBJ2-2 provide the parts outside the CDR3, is DGGITQSPKYLFRKEGQNVTLSCEQNLNHDAMYWYRQDPGQGLRLIYYSQIVNDFQKGDIAEGYSVSREKKESFPLTVTSAQKNPTAFYLCASSIPGTKTGELFFGEGSRLTVL.

The CDR3 loop is CASSLVSGGDQETQYF. DNA for the CDR3: TGTGCCAGCAGCTTAGTCAGCGGGGGAGACCAAGAGACCCAGTACTTC. The chain employs TRBV11-1 and TRBJ2-5, with TRBD2 matching 8 bases. CDR1 is SGHAT and CDR2 is FQDESV in the germline V gene (reference sequence). The CDR3 spans 16 residues. V lost 1 base, J lost 0 bases, and 4 bases stayed unmatched.

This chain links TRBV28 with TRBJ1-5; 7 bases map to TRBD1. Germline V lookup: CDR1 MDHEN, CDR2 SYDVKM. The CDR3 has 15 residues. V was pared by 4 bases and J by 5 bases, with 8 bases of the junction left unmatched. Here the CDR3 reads CASSSGGSRDQPQHF. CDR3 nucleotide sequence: TGTGCCAGCAGTTCAGGGGGGTCCAGGGATCAGCCCCAGCATTTT.

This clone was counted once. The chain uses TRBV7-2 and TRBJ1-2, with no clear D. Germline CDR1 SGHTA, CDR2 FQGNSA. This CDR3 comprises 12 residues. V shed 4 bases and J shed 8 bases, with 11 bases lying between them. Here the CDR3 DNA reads TGTGCCAGCAGCTCCGGGCCCCGAGGCTACACCTTC. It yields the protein CASSSGPRGYTF.

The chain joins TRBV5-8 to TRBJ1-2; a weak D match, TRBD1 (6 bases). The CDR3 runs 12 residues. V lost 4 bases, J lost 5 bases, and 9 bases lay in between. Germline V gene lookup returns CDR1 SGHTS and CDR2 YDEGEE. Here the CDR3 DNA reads TGTGCCAGCAGCCGACAGGAGTATGGCTACACCTTC. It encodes CASSRQEYGYTF.

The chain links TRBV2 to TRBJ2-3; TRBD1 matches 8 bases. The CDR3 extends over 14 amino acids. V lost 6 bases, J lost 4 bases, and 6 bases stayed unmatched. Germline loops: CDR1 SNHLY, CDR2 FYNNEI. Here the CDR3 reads CASRRTGTSDTQYF. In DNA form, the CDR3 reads TGTGCCAGCAGACGGACAGGGACATCAGATACGCAGTATTTT.

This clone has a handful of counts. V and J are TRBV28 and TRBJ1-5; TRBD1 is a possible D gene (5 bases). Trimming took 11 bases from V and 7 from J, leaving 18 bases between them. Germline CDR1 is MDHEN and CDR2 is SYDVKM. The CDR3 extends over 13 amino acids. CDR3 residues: CAAGTRALQPQHF. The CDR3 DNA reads TGTGCCGCTGGGACCAGGGCGTTGCAGCCCCAGCATTTT. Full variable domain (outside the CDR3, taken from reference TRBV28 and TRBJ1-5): DVKVTQSSRYLVKRTGEKVFLECVQDMDHENMFWYRQDPGLGLRLIYFSYDVKMKEKGDIPEGYSVSREKKERFSLILESASTNQTSMYLCAAGTRALQPQHFGDGTRLSIL.

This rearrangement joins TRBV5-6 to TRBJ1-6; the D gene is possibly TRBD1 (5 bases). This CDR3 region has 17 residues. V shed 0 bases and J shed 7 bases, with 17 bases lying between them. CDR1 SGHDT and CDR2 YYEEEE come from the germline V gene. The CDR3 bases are TGTGCCAGCAGCTTGGCCCTGGAAGGGGCGAGGAATTCACCCCTCCACTTT. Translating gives CASSLALEGARNSPLHF.

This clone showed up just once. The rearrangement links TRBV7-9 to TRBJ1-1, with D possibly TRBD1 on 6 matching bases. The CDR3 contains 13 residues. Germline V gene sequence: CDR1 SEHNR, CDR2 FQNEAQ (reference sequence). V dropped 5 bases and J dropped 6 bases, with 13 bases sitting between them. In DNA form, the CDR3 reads TGTGCCAGCAGCCCCCGACAGGCCCCTGAAGCTTTCTTT. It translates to CASSPRQAPEAFF.

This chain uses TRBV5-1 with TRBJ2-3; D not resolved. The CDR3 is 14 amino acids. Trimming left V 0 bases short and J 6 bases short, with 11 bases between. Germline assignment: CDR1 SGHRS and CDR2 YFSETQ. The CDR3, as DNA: TGCGCCAGCAGCTTGGGGCAGGATAAGGATACGCAGTATTTT. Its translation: CASSLGQDKDTQYF.

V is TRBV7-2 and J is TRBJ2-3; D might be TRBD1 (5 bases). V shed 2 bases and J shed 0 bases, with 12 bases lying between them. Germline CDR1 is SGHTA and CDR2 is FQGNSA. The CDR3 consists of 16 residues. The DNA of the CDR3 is TGTGCCAGCAGCTTATTTCCAAGGGGAAGCACAGATACGCAGTATTTT. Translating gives CASSLFPRGSTDTQYF.

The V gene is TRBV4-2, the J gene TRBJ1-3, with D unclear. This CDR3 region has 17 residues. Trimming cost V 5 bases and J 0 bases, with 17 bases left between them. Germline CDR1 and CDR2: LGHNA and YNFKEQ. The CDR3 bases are TGTGCCAGCAGCTCGGGCCATTCTCTTTCCTCTGGAAACACCATATATTTT. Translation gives CASSSGHSLSSGNTIYF.

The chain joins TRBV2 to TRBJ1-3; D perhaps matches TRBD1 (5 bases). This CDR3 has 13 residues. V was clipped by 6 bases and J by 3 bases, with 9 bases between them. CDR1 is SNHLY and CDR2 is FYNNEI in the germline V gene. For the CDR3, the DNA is TGTGCCAGCAGGCTCAGGGATGGAAACACCATATATTTT. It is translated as CASRLRDGNTIYF.

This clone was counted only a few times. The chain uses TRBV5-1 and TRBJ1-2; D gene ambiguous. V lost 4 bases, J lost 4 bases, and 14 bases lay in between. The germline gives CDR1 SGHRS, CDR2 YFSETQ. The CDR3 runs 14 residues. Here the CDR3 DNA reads TGCGCCAGCAGCCTTCGGACGGACGGCTATGGCTACACCTTC. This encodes CASSLRTDGYGYTF.

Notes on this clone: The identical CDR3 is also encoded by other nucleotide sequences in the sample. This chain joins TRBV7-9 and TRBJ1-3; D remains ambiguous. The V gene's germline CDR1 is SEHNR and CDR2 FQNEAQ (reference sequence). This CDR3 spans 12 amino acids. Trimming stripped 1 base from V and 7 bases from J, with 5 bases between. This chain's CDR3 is CASSLGGNTIYF. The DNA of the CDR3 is TGTGCCAGCAGCTTAGGAGGGAACACCATATATTTT.

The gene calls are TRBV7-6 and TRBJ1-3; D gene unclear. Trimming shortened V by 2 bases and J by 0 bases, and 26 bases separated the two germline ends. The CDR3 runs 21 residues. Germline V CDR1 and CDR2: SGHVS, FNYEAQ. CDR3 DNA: TGTGCCAGCAGCTTAAGGCGAAAGGCAGGTTCCTATTTAAACTCTGGAAACACCATATATTTT. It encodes CASSLRRKAGSYLNSGNTIYF.

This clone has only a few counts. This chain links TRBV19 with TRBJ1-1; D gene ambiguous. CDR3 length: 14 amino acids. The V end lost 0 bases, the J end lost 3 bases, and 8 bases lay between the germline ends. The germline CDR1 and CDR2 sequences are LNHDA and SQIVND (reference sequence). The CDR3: CASSIDRGYTEAFF. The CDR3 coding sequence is TGTGCCAGTAGTATAGATCGAGGGTACACTGAAGCTTTCTTT.

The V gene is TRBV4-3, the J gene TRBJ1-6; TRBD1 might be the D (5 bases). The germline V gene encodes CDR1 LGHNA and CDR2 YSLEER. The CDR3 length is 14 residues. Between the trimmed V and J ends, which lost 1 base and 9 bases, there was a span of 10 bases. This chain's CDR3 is CASSQGWGSSPLHF. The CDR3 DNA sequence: TGCGCCAGCAGCCAAGGGTGGGGCAGTTCACCCCTCCACTTT.

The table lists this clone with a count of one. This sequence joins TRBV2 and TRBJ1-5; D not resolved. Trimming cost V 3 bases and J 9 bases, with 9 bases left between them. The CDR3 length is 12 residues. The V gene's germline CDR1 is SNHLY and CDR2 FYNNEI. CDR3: CASSDVIGPQHF. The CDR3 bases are TGTGCCAGCAGTGACGTTATAGGGCCCCAGCATTTT.

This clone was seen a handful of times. Here the CDR3 reads CASSLSSARETQYF. The CDR3 DNA sequence: TGCGCCAGCAGCTTAAGCTCCGCCAGGGAGACCCAGTACTTC. The rearrangement joins TRBV5-1 to TRBJ2-5; D gene ambiguous. Germline CDR1 reads SGHRS; CDR2 reads YFSETQ. The CDR3 is 14 residues long. Between the trimmed V and J ends, which lost 2 bases and 5 bases, there was a span of 13 bases.

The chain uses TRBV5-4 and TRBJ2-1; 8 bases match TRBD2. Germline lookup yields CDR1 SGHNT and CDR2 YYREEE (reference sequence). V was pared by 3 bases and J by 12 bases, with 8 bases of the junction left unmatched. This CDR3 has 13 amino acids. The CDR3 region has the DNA TGTGCCAGCAGCTGGGGGACTAGGTTTGTGCAGTTCTTC. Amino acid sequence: CASSWGTRFVQFF.

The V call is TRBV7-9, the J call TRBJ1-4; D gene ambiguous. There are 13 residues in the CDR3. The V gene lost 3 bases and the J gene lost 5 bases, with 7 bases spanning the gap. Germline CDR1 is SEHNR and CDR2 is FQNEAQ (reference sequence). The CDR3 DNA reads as TGTGCCAGCAGCTTGAACGGGAATGAAAAACTGTTTTTT. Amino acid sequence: CASSLNGNEKLFF.

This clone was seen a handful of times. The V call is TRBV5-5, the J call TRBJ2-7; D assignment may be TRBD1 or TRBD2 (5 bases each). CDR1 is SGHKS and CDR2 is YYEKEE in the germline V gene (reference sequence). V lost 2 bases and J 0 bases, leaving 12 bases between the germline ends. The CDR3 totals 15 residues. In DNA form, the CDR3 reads TGTGCCAGCAGCTTTAGGGACCCACTCTCCTACGAGCAGTACTTC. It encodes CASSFRDPLSYEQYF.